Each of the 5 T cell receptor beta chains below was sequenced from the same sample in a study of cytomegalovirus exposure and HLA in healthy donors. PCR amplification relied on 60 Vbeta primers (plus 13 Jbeta primers). TCRdb keeps only in-frame clones here, not all; method: immunoSEQ multiplex PCR. The sample records around 140,000 clones, 83% being singletons. Sequenced: PBMCs. All receptors derive from a middle-aged man in good health and CMV-seronegative.

The genes are TRBV28 and TRBJ1-4; the D gene is possibly TRBD1 (6 bases). Germline CDR1 and CDR2: MDHEN and SYDVKM. CDR3 length equals 16 residues. The V gene lost 3 bases and the J gene lost 1 base, with 12 bases spanning the gap. DNA for the CDR3: TGTGCCAGCAGTTTGGCAGGGGACGGAACTAATGAAAAACTGTTTTTT. It codes for CASSLAGDGTNEKLFF.

The table lists this clone with a few counts. V and J are TRBV4-2 and TRBJ1-3, with D hard to call. This CDR3 is 16 amino acids long. V dropped 0 bases and J dropped 0 bases, with 9 bases sitting between them. Germline V gives CDR1 LGHNA, CDR2 YNFKEQ. CDR3: CASSQELTYSGNTIYF. CDR3 DNA sequence: TGTGCCAGCAGCCAAGAGCTCACTTACTCTGGAAACACCATATATTTT.

This clone appeared once. This chain connects TRBV21-1 to TRBJ2-5; TRBD1 is taken as the D call from the table, unchecked against the DNA. TRBV21-1 is given as a pseudogene. The CDR3 is 15 residues long. CDR3 nucleotide sequence: TGTGCCAGCAGCACCACCGACAGGTGGAAAGAGACCCAGTACTTC. This gives the protein CASSTTDRWKETQYF.

The chain couples TRBV7-3 to TRBJ2-5, with D possibly being TRBD1 (5 bases). Per germline, CDR1 SGHTA and CDR2 FQGTGA. CDR3 length equals 13 residues. Trimming took off 5 bases at V and 3 bases at J, with 10 bases between the two ends. CDR3 in DNA: TGTGCCAGCAGCCAGGGCAGTGAAGAGACCCAGTACTTC. It encodes CASSQGSEETQYF.

This clone has just one count. Written as DNA, the CDR3 is TGTGCCAGCAGCGAACTAGCGGGGGTCAATGAGCAGTTCTTC. This gives the protein CASSELAGVNEQFF. The chain is built from TRBV9 and TRBJ2-1, with TRBD2 identical over 11 bases. CDR3 length: 14 amino acids. Trimming at V came to 3 bases and at J to 6 bases, leaving 2 bases not matched to a gene. Germline values: CDR1 SGDLS, CDR2 YYNGEE.